Following are 28 T cell receptor beta chains from one sample sequenced in a study of blood T cell repertoires in COVID-19. Repertoires were generated with immunoSEQ multiplex PCR, while TCRdb's copy carries only in-frame clones and drops some. The sample yields 290,000 or so clones, roughly nine tenths seen once. Sequencing was performed on PBMCs or T cells enriched from blood (not recorded which). Source of these receptors: a woman between 18 and 29 years old who had recovered from COVID-19.

The CDR3 region is CASTRQGNFEQYF. The CDR3 nucleotides read TGTGCCAGCACCCGACAGGGTAATTTCGAGCAGTACTTC. The chain employs TRBV6-5 and TRBJ2-7; 7 bases align to TRBD1. The J segment lost 6 bases and the V segment lost 7 bases, leaving 9 bases of the junction unmatched. Germline CDR1 and CDR2: MNHEY and SVGAGI. This CDR3 has 13 residues.

In its sample, this clone was seen a few times. The chain employs TRBV2 and TRBJ2-7, with 12 positions matching TRBD1. Looked up from germline, CDR1 is SNHLY and CDR2 is FYNNEI. The CDR3 length is 17 residues. V shed 3 bases, J shed 2 bases, and the junction held 8 bases outside the gene matches. The CDR3 is CASSDSRGTGGAYEQYF. The DNA for the CDR3 is TGTGCCAGCAGTGATTCGCGTGGGACAGGGGGCGCCTACGAGCAGTACTTC.

This clone was recorded only once. This chain joins TRBV27 and TRBJ1-3; 7 nucleotides match TRBD1. The germline gives CDR1 MNHEY, CDR2 SMNVEV (reference sequence). The CDR3 consists of 16 residues. With 4 bases clipped from V and 4 bases from J, the junction kept 10 bases outside the gene matches. The CDR3 loop reads CASSSLQGTWGNTIYF. The CDR3, as DNA: TGTGCCAGCAGTTCCCTACAGGGGACTTGGGGAAACACCATATATTTT.

Comment on this clone: The junction does not match germline at one end; this may be a read error. The chain uses TRBV9 and TRBJ2-7; D gene ambiguous. This CDR3 contains 15 residues. CDR1 is SGDLS and CDR2 is YYNGEE in the germline V gene. This chain's CDR3 is CANSVFPGSSYEQYF. Here the CDR3 DNA reads TGTGCCAACAGCGTATTCCCCGGGTCGTCCTACGAGCAGTACTTC.

This chain connects TRBV7-9 to TRBJ2-3; D perhaps matches TRBD1 (7 bases). This CDR3 has 18 residues. CDR1 and CDR2 from the germline V gene are SEHNR and FQNEAQ (reference sequence). Trimming pared 4 bases from V and 0 bases from J, leaving 20 bases between. The CDR3 sequence is CASSSAFGGDRSTDTQYF. For the CDR3, the DNA is TGTGCCAGCAGCTCAGCTTTCGGAGGGGACAGAAGCACAGATACGCAGTATTTT.

This chain links TRBV3-1 (or the pseudogene TRBV3-2) with TRBJ2-5; D may be TRBD1 (6 bases). Germline CDR1 is LGHDT and CDR2 is YNNKEL (reference sequence). This CDR3 spans 16 amino acids. Trimming shortened V by 3 bases and J by 3 bases, and 17 bases separated the two germline ends. CDR3 in DNA: TGTGCCAGCAGCCACCCCGGACAGACGGCGGAAGAGACCCAGTACTTC. Translating it yields CASSHPGQTAEETQYF.

The chain has TRBV7-2 and TRBJ2-3, with TRBD2 matching 12 bases. The CDR3 spans 16 residues. Looked up from germline, CDR1 is SGHTA and CDR2 is FQGNSA. The J segment lost 4 bases and the V segment lost 2 bases, leaving 4 bases of the junction unmatched. For the CDR3, the DNA is TGTGCCAGCAGCTTACCCCTAGCGGGAGGGCCAGATACGCAGTATTTT. Translating it yields CASSLPLAGGPDTQYF.

This sequence joins TRBV2 and TRBJ2-1, with TRBD1 matching 10 bases. Trimming at V came to 8 bases and at J to 3 bases, leaving 10 bases not matched to a gene. The CDR3 is made up of 16 amino acids. Germline V gene data show CDR1 as SNHLY and CDR2 as FYNNEI. CDR3 DNA sequence: TGTGCCAGCCGTTACGCCGGGACAGGGGACTACAATGAGCAGTTCTTC. Translation gives CASRYAGTGDYNEQFF.

CDR3 DNA sequence: TGTGCCAGCCGACGAGGGGGAAGGTCCTACGAGCAGTACTTC. Protein product: CASRRGGRSYEQYF. The V gene is TRBV11-2, the J gene TRBJ2-7, with D perhaps matching TRBD1 (6 bases). The CDR3 extends over 14 amino acids. The V gene's germline CDR1 is SGHAT and CDR2 FQNNGV. Trimming stripped 8 bases from V and 1 base from J, with 15 bases between. Supplemented by reference TRBV11-2 and TRBJ2-7, the full variable domain reads EAGVAQSPRYKIIEKRQSVAFWCNPISGHATLYWYQQILGQGPKLLIQFQNNGVVDDSQLPKDRFSAERLKGVDSTLKIQPAKLEDSAVYLCASRRGGRSYEQYFGPGTRLTVT.

CDR3 sequence: CASSLEPAGAYEQYF. CDR3 nucleotide sequence: TGTGCCAGCAGCTTAGAGCCGGCTGGGGCTTACGAGCAGTACTTC. V and J are TRBV7-8 and TRBJ2-7; D may be TRBD1 (5 bases). Germline CDR1 SGHVS, CDR2 FQNEAQ. The V end lost 1 base, the J end lost 4 bases, and 14 bases lay between the germline ends. CDR3 length: 15 residues. Full variable domain (missing parts from reference TRBV7-8 and TRBJ2-7): GAGVSQSPRYKVAKRGQDVALRCDPISGHVSLFWYQQALGQGPEFLTYFQNEAQLDKSGLPSDRFFAERPEGSVSTLKIQRTQQEDSAVYLCASSLEPAGAYEQYFGPGTRLTVT.

The chain employs TRBV3-1 (or the pseudogene TRBV3-2) and TRBJ1-6; D unclear. The CDR3 contains 17 residues. Trimming cost V 4 bases and J 2 bases, with 15 bases left between them. The germline CDR1 and CDR2 sequences are LGHDT and YNNKEL (reference sequence). The CDR3 nucleotides read TGTGCCAGCAGCCGAGCCACTAATTCTGCCTATAATTCACCCCTCCACTTT. Translation: CASSRATNSAYNSPLHF.

V gene TRBV5-6 combines with J gene TRBJ1-2; D is perhaps TRBD1 (6 bases). Germline-derived CDR1 and CDR2 are SGHDT and YYEEEE. With 6 bases removed from V and 4 bases from J, the gap between germline ends came to 25 bases. The CDR3 is made up of 17 amino acids. The CDR3 bases are TGTGCCAGCAACCTGCGGGGGCGACAGGCTTTAGGCTATGGCTACACCTTC. Protein: CASNLRGRQALGYGYTF.

CDR3 nucleotides: TGCGCCAGCAGCCCGGGACAGGGCAATCAGCCCCAGCATTTT. This translates into CASSPGQGNQPQHF. This chain uses TRBV5-1 with TRBJ1-5, with 8 positions matching TRBD1. V lost 4 bases to trimming and J lost 2 bases; unmatched junction nucleotides: 2. CDR1 is SGHRS, CDR2 YFSETQ, per germline. The CDR3 is made up of 14 amino acids.

CDR3 amino acids: CASSGGFIYGYTF. The DNA for the CDR3 is TGTGCCAGCAGTGGAGGGTTTATTTATGGCTACACCTTC. The chain couples TRBV2 to TRBJ1-2, with D unclear. This CDR3 has 13 residues. Germline CDR1 and CDR2: SNHLY and FYNNEI. V shed 4 bases and J shed 5 bases, with 11 bases lying between them.

The chain carries TRBV4-3 and TRBJ1-1, with a tentative D call TRBD1 (6 bases). The V end was cut by 0 bases, the J end by 10 bases, with 15 bases between. The germline CDR1 and CDR2 sequences are LGHNA and YSLEER. This CDR3 has 14 residues. The CDR3: CASSQERGTSLAFF. The CDR3 nucleotides read TGCGCCAGCAGCCAAGAGAGGGGGACATCCTTAGCTTTCTTT.

V usage is TRBV24-1 and J usage is TRBJ2-2; D ambiguous. CDR3 size: 16 residues. Trimming left V 3 bases short and J 0 bases short, with 10 bases between. Germline CDR1 and CDR2: KGHDR and SFDVKD. CDR3: CATSDTGHANTGELFF. The CDR3, as DNA: TGTGCCACCAGTGATACGGGTCACGCGAACACCGGGGAGCTGTTTTTT.

The genes are TRBV2 and TRBJ1-2, with 10 bases that match TRBD1. Unmatched junction bases numbered 10, after V lost 7 bases and J lost 8 bases. CDR1 is SNHLY and CDR2 is FYNNEI in the germline V gene. The CDR3 covers 14 residues. CDR3 nucleotide sequence: TGTGCCAGCAACAATGGGACAGGGGTACGAGGCTACACCTTC. It specifies CASNNGTGVRGYTF.

The CDR3 protein is CATSPRTSGYTGELFF. For the CDR3, the DNA is TGTGCCACCAGCCCACGGACTAGCGGATACACCGGGGAGCTGTTTTTT. This sequence joins TRBV15 and TRBJ2-2, with 10 bases lining up with TRBD2. J was trimmed by 3 bases and V by 5 bases; bases with no gene match: 6. This CDR3 is built from 16 residues. Germline V gene sequence: CDR1 LNHNV, CDR2 YYDKDF (reference sequence).

The gene calls are TRBV12-5 and TRBJ2-3; TRBD2 might be the D (6 bases). V was trimmed by 1 base and J by 6 bases, leaving 14 bases between them. Germline-derived CDR1 and CDR2 are LGHNT and FRNRAP. This CDR3 contains 15 residues. The CDR3 nucleotides are TGTGCTAGTGGTTTGGGTCTAGCGATACATGATACGCAGTATTTT. Translation gives CASGLGLAIHDTQYF.

The CDR3 bases are TGTGCCACCAGCAGGAATCCCGGGACAGCCTATGCTAACTATGGCTACACCTTC. This translates into CATSRNPGTAYANYGYTF. This chain joins TRBV15 and TRBJ1-2; 7 positions agree with TRBD1. Losses at the gene ends were 3 bases for V and 0 bases for J; bases not matched to a gene: 13. Germline V gene lookup returns CDR1 LNHNV and CDR2 YYDKDF (reference sequence). The CDR3 spans 18 residues.

V gene TRBV5-8 combines with J gene TRBJ1-2; the match to TRBD1 covers 9 bases. In germline, CDR1 is SGHTS, CDR2 YDEGEE. The J segment lost 4 bases and the V segment lost 1 base, leaving 2 bases of the junction unmatched. There are 14 residues in the CDR3. The CDR3 here is CASSLTGGGYGYTF. The CDR3 DNA sequence: TGTGCCAGCAGCTTGACAGGGGGCGGCTATGGCTACACCTTC.

The chain employs TRBV5-6 and TRBJ1-4; perhaps TRBD1 as D (5 bases). The germline gives CDR1 SGHDT, CDR2 YYEEEE. The CDR3 contains 14 residues. The V gene lost 4 bases and the J gene lost 4 bases, with 11 bases spanning the gap. CDR3 amino acids: CASSPGLRNEKLFF. In DNA, the CDR3 is TGTGCCAGCAGCCCGGGACTGCGTAATGAAAAACTGTTTTTT.

The chain joins TRBV21-1 to TRBJ1-1; no check of the table's D call, TRBD1, against the DNA was made. TRBV21-1 represents a pseudogene. This CDR3 has 17 residues. DNA for the CDR3: TGTGCCGCCGCCGGCGGACAGGGCCTCCAAGGGGGCACTGAAGCTTTCTTT. Its protein product is CAAAGGQGLQGGTEAFF.

This chain connects TRBV6-2 or TRBV6-3 to TRBJ2-3; no clear D gene. V was cut by 2 bases and J by 4 bases, with 10 bases left in between. Germline loops: CDR1 MNHEY, CDR2 SVGEGT. The CDR3 is made up of 14 amino acids. The CDR3 nucleotides read TGTGCCAGCAGTTACACGGGTCCGGCAGATACGCAGTATTTT. Protein: CASSYTGPADTQYF.

The chain links TRBV5-1 to TRBJ1-1, with D hard to call. The germline V gene encodes CDR1 SGHRS and CDR2 YFSETQ. The CDR3 covers 13 residues. V lost 4 bases, J lost 1 base, and 8 bases lay in between. This CDR3 reads CASSAGWNTEAFF. CDR3 nucleotides: TGCGCCAGCAGCGCGGGTTGGAACACTGAAGCTTTCTTT.

The V and J genes are TRBV30 and TRBJ1-4, with D perhaps TRBD1 (5 bases). Trimming removed 0 bases from V and 6 bases from J, with 14 bases in between. Germline loops: CDR1 GTSNPN, CDR2 SVGIG (reference sequence). The CDR3 totals 15 residues. The CDR3 sequence is CAWSVQWGSHEKLFF. The CDR3 coding sequence is TGTGCCTGGAGTGTACAGTGGGGCAGCCATGAAAAACTGTTTTTT.

With respect to this clone: The same CDR3 is also encoded by other DNA sequences in this sample. The rearrangement uses TRBV18 and TRBJ1-1; D remains unclear. The V and J ends lost 1 base and 0 bases respectively, with 3 bases between them. Germline CDR1 reads KGHSH; CDR2 reads LQKENI. The CDR3 totals 13 residues. This CDR3 is CASSPRVNTEAFF. Written as DNA, the CDR3 is TGTGCCAGCTCACCACGAGTGAACACTGAAGCTTTCTTT.

The V call is TRBV28, the J call TRBJ2-3, with 9 bases identical to TRBD2. Per germline, CDR1 MDHEN and CDR2 SYDVKM. The CDR3 sequence is 14 residues long. Losses at the gene ends were 8 bases for V and 0 bases for J; bases not matched to a gene: 3. The CDR3 protein is CASLAGRSTDTQYF. The CDR3 region has the DNA TGTGCCAGCCTAGCGGGACGGAGCACAGATACGCAGTATTTT.